This T cell receptor (beta chain) was obtained from a study of blood T cell repertoires in COVID-19. Study in general: COVID-19 samples, acute and convalescent, were from the United States, Italy and Spain. T cells, B-cell-depleted T cells, or PBMCs provided the cDNA or gDNA that served as material.

Original processing notes: Using reference gene primer amplification, nucleated cell counts were estimated. Clones were read by immunoSEQ multiplex PCR, and TCRdb kept only the in-frame ones, dropping some. The DNA gave D and trimming, while V, J and clone size come from that table. This table holds over 95,000 clones, about 88% found once. Germline assignment: CDR1 SGHNT and CDR2 YYREEE (reference sequence). This CDR3 contains 13 residues. Trimming stripped 0 bases from V and 2 bases from J, with 6 bases between. The source is a woman in her 70s who had recovered from COVID-19. The V call is TRBV5-4, the J call TRBJ2-7; unclear D gene. Sequencing was done on a sample of peripheral blood. The CDR3 sequence: CASSLGAAYEQYF. CDR3 in DNA: TGTGCCAGCAGCTTGGGGGCAGCCTACGAGCAGTACTTC.